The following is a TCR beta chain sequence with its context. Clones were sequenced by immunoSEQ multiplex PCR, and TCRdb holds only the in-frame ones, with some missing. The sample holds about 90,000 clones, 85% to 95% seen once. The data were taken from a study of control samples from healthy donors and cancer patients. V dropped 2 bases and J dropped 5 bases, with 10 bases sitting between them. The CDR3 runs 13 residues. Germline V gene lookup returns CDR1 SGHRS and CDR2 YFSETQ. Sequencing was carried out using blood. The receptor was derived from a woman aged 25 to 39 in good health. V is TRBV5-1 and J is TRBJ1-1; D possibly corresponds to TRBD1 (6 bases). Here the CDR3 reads CASSFDRQTEAFF. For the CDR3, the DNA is TGCGCCAGCAGCTTCGACAGGCAAACTGAAGCTTTCTTT.